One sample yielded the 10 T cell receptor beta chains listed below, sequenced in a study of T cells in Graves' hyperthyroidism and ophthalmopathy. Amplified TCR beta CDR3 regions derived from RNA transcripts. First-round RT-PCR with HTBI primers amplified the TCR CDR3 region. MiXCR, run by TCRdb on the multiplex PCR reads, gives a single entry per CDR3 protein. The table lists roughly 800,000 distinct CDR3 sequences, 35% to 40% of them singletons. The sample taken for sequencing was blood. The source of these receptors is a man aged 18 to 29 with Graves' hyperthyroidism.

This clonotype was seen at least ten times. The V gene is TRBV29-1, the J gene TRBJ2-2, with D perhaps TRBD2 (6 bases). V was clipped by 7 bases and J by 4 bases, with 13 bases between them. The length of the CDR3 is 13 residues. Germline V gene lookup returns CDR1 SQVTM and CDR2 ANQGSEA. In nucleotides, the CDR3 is TGCAGCGCCCTAAGGAGGGGCACCGGGGAGCTGTTTTTT. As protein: CSALRRGTGELFF.

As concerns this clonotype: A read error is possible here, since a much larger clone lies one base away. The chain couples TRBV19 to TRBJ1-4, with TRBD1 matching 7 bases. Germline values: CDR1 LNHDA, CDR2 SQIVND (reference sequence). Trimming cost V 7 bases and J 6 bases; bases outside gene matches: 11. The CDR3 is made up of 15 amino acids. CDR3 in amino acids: CASTYRPGGDEKLFF. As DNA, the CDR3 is TGTGCCAGTACGTACCGACCAGGGGGTGATGAAAAACTGTTTTTT.

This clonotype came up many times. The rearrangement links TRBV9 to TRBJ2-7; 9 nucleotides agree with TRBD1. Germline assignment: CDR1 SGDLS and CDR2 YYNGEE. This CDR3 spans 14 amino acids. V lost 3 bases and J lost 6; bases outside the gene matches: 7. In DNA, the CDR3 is TGTGCCAGCAGCGACGACAGGGGGGCGGGCGAGCAGTACTTC. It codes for CASSDDRGAGEQYF.

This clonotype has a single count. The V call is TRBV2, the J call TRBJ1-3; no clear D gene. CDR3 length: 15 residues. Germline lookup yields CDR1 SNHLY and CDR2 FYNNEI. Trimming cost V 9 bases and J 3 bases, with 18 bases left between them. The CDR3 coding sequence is TGTGCCAGATGGGAACCCCGGGAGGGTGGAAACACCATATATTTT. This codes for CARWEPREGGNTIYF.

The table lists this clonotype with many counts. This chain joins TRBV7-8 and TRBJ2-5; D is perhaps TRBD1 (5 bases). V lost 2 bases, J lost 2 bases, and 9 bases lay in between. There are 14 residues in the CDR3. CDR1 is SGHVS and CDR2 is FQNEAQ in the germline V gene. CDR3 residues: CASSLRQYQETQYF. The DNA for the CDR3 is TGTGCCAGCAGCTTAAGACAGTATCAAGAGACCCAGTACTTC. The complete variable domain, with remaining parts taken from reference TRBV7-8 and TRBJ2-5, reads GAGVSQSPRYKVAKRGQDVALRCDPISGHVSLFWYQQALGQGPEFLTYFQNEAQLDKSGLPSDRFFAERPEGSVSTLKIQRTQQEDSAVYLCASSLRQYQETQYFGPGTRLLVL.

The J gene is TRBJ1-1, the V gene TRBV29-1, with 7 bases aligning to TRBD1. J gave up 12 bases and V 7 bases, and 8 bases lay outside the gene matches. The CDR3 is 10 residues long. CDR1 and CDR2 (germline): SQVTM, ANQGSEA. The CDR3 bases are TGCAGCGCCATCAGGGGGAAAACTTTCTTT. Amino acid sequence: CSAIRGKTFF.

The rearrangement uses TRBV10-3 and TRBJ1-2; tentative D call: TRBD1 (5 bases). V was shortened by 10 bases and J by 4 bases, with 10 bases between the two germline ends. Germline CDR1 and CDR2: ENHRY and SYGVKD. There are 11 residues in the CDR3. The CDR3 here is CATLGPYGYTF. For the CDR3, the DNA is TGTGCCACTCTGGGGCCCTATGGCTACACCTTC.

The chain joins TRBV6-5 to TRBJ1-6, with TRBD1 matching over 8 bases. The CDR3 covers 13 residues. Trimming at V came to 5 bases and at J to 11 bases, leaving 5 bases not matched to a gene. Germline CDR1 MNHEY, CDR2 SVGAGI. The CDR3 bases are TGTGCCAGCAGTGGACAGGGTACACCACCCCTCCACTTT. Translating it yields CASSGQGTPPLHF.

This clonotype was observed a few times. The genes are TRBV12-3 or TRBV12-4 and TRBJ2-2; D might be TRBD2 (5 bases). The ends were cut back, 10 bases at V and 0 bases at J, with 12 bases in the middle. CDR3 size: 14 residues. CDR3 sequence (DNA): TGTGCCACCTTCGGGGTAGCGAACACCGGGGAGCTGTTTTTT. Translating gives CATFGVANTGELFF.

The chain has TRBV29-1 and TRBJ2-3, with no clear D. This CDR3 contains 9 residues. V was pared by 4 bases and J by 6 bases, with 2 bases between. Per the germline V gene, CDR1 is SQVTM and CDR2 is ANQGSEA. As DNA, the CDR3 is TGCAGCGTTGGCGATACGCAGTATTTT. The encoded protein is CSVGDTQYF.